These 25 T cell receptor beta chains share one sample of origin, sequenced in a study of blood T cell repertoires in COVID-19 (dated by TCRdb to 2018 to 2021). The library was prepared using the immunoSEQ multiplex PCR assay. TCRdb provides this immuneACCESS table in a form limited to in-frame rearrangements. Some clones are lacking; in checked studies, under half of them reflect an unresolved V gene, and why the rest are absent is not known. The sample table contains around 250,000 clones; only one count was recorded for roughly 84% of them. The ten largest clones add up to less than 2% of the sample. The sample comprised peripheral blood. The receptors derive from a woman between 35 and 50 years old who had recovered from COVID-19.

The V gene is TRBV18, the J gene TRBJ2-7; a possible D gene is TRBD1 (6 bases). The CDR3 is made up of 13 amino acids. Looked up from germline, CDR1 is KGHSH and CDR2 is LQKENI. Trimming shortened V by 8 bases and J by 5 bases, and 16 bases separated the two germline ends. The CDR3, as DNA: TGTGCCAGCAAGCAACAGGGTATCCACGAGCAGTACTTC. Translation: CASKQQGIHEQYF.

About this clone itself: This sample includes further DNA sequences coding for the same CDR3. This chain joins TRBV5-1 and TRBJ1-5; D may be TRBD1 (6 bases). CDR1 is SGHRS and CDR2 is YFSETQ in the germline V gene. Trimming removed 4 bases from V and 3 bases from J, with 11 bases in between. The CDR3 totals 14 residues. CDR3 residues: CASSPDSLNQPQHF. The DNA for the CDR3 is TGCGCCAGCAGCCCGGACAGCCTCAATCAGCCCCAGCATTTT.

The J gene is TRBJ2-7, the V gene TRBV19, with TRBD1 matching over 7 bases. Trimming took 5 bases from V and 4 from J; bases not matched to a gene: 8. This CDR3 region has 14 residues. Per the germline V gene, CDR1 is LNHDA and CDR2 is SQIVND (reference sequence). Here the CDR3 reads CASSPTGWSYEQYF. CDR3 sequence (DNA): TGTGCCAGTAGTCCGACAGGGTGGTCATACGAGCAGTACTTC. The variable domain in full, with the rest retrieved from reference TRBV19 and TRBJ2-7, is DGGITQSPKYLFRKEGQNVTLSCEQNLNHDAMYWYRQDPGQGLRLIYYSQIVNDFQKGDIAEGYSVSREKKESFPLTVTSAQKNPTAFYLCASSPTGWSYEQYFGPGTRLTVT.

CDR3 amino acids: CASSQDPSGVYNEQFF. For the CDR3, the DNA is TGCGCCAGCAGCCAAGATCCCAGCGGGGTATACAATGAGCAGTTCTTC. The rearrangement joins TRBV4-1 to TRBJ2-1; TRBD2 matches at 7 bases. V trimming: 0 bases; J trimming: 4 bases; junction bases outside the gene matches: 6. The CDR3 spans 16 residues. In germline, CDR1 is MGHRA, CDR2 YSYEKL.

The chain combines TRBV7-9 with TRBJ2-7, with a weak D call TRBD2 (5 bases). Germline values: CDR1 SEHNR, CDR2 FQNEAQ (reference sequence). The V end was cut by 9 bases, the J end by 0 bases, with 12 bases between. This CDR3 comprises 13 residues. CDR3 in DNA: TGTGCCAGTTACGGGGAGAGCTCCTACGAGCAGTACTTC. Its translation is CASYGESSYEQYF.

This clone appeared once. V is TRBV9 and J is TRBJ2-1; the match to TRBD1 covers 9 bases. Germline V gene lookup returns CDR1 SGDLS and CDR2 YYNGEE. V lost 0 bases, J lost 4 bases, and 2 bases stayed unmatched. CDR3 length: 15 residues. The CDR3 DNA follows: TGTGCCAGCAGCGTAGCAGGACAGGGGTACAATGAGCAGTTCTTC. It codes for CASSVAGQGYNEQFF.

This chain connects TRBV9 to TRBJ1-3, with 7 bases matching TRBD1. This CDR3 has 14 residues. V was pared by 2 bases and J by 3 bases, with 2 bases of the junction left unmatched. Germline assignment: CDR1 SGDLS and CDR2 YYNGEE. CDR3 nucleotide sequence: TGTGCCAGCAGCGTTACAGGGGATGGAAACACCATATATTTT. Translation gives CASSVTGDGNTIYF.

V usage is TRBV18 and J usage is TRBJ2-5; 10 nucleotides align to TRBD1. The CDR3 loop spans 13 amino acids. Per the germline V gene, CDR1 is KGHSH and CDR2 is LQKENI. V was clipped by 3 bases and J by 5 bases; unmatched bases: 0. The CDR3 nucleotides are TGTGCCAGCTCACCGGGACAGGGGGAGACCCAGTACTTC. The encoded protein is CASSPGQGETQYF.

This clone appeared a few times. The genes are TRBV5-1 and TRBJ1-1, with D maybe TRBD1 (5 bases). There are 13 residues in the CDR3. Trimming pared 1 base from V and 7 bases from J, leaving 11 bases between. Per germline, CDR1 SGHRS and CDR2 YFSETQ. As DNA, the CDR3 is TGCGCCAGCAGCTTGTACCAGGGAAGTGAAGCTTTCTTT. Its translation is CASSLYQGSEAFF.

V is TRBV27 and J is TRBJ2-1, with 9 bases lining up with TRBD2. The J segment lost 3 bases and the V segment lost 5 bases, leaving 8 bases of the junction unmatched. This CDR3 has 16 residues. Germline V gene data show CDR1 as MNHEY and CDR2 as SMNVEV (reference sequence). The CDR3 sequence: CASSATGTSFYNEQFF. The CDR3 DNA follows: TGTGCCAGCAGTGCGACCGGGACTAGCTTCTACAATGAGCAGTTCTTC.

This chain joins TRBV6-5 and TRBJ2-7, with unresolved D. Germline-derived CDR1 and CDR2 are MNHEY and SVGAGI. This CDR3 region has 13 residues. V was cut by 6 bases and J by 4 bases, with 13 bases left in between. The CDR3 nucleotides read TGTGCCAGCAGGGTGCAGGCCTTGTACGAGCAGTACTTC. Amino acids: CASRVQALYEQYF.

V usage is TRBV28 and J usage is TRBJ1-2; no firm D call. From germline, CDR1 is MDHEN and CDR2 SYDVKM. The V end lost 4 bases, the J end lost 8 bases, and 11 bases lay between the germline ends. This CDR3 is 12 amino acids long. CDR3 in amino acids: CASSSTSGGYTF. The CDR3 nucleotides read TGTGCCAGCAGTTCCACGAGCGGAGGCTACACCTTC.

The V and J genes are TRBV12-3 or TRBV12-4 and TRBJ2-4, with 7 nucleotides matching TRBD1. The CDR3 is 13 residues long. The V segment lost 6 bases and the J segment 10 bases; nucleotides outside the gene matches: 9. The CDR3 region has the DNA TGTGCCAGCAGACCGGGAACAGGGGAAATTCAGTACTTC. This encodes CASRPGTGEIQYF.

This chain links TRBV28 with TRBJ1-1; 8 nucleotides agree with TRBD1. Germline values: CDR1 MDHEN, CDR2 SYDVKM. CDR3 length: 15 residues. V lost 0 bases to trimming and J lost 11 bases; unmatched junction nucleotides: 11. The CDR3 reads CASSLWAGGTATAFF. The DNA of the CDR3 is TGTGCCAGCAGTTTATGGGCAGGGGGCACCGCGACGGCTTTCTTT.

This chain connects TRBV2 to TRBJ1-5; no firm D call. The CDR3 extends over 13 amino acids. Germline V CDR1 and CDR2: SNHLY, FYNNEI. Trimming removed 3 bases at V and 6 bases at J, with 9 bases between. The CDR3 DNA follows: TGTGCCAGCAGTGATGGGGAGGGTCAGCCCCAGCATTTT. As protein: CASSDGEGQPQHF.

This chain links TRBV2 with TRBJ2-6, with 7 bases lining up with TRBD1. Trimming removed 2 bases from V and 2 bases from J; junction bases left unmatched: 3. The length of the CDR3 is 16 residues. From germline, CDR1 is SNHLY and CDR2 FYNNEI. The CDR3 here is CASSETTGAGANVLTF. Here the CDR3 DNA reads TGTGCCAGCAGTGAAACAACAGGGGCTGGGGCCAACGTCCTGACTTTC. The full variable domain, in which reference TRBV2 and TRBJ2-6 provide the parts outside the CDR3, is EPEVTQTPSHQVTQMGQEVILRCVPISNHLYFYWYRQILGQKVEFLVSFYNNEISEKSEIFDDQFSVERPDGSNFTLKIRSTKLEDSAMYFCASSETTGAGANVLTFGAGSRLTVL.

The chain couples TRBV6-4 to TRBJ1-1; D gene unclear. Germline-derived CDR1 and CDR2 are MRHNA and SNTAGT. CDR3 size: 13 residues. V lost 3 bases, J lost 1 base, and 6 bases lay in between. CDR3: CASSEEENTEAFF. CDR3 sequence (DNA): TGTGCCAGCAGTGAGGAGGAGAACACTGAAGCTTTCTTT.

The chain links TRBV29-1 to TRBJ1-1; 7 bases line up with TRBD1. Trimming removed 6 bases from V and 1 base from J; junction bases left unmatched: 8. The CDR3 sequence is 14 residues long. Germline V gene lookup returns CDR1 SQVTM and CDR2 ANQGSEA. CDR3: CSVQPGQTNTEAFF. CDR3 DNA sequence: TGCAGCGTCCAACCGGGACAGACGAACACTGAAGCTTTCTTT.

The J gene is TRBJ1-2, the V gene TRBV4-1; perhaps TRBD1 as D (5 bases). The V gene lost 1 base and the J gene lost 5 bases, with 29 bases spanning the gap. From germline, CDR1 is MGHRA and CDR2 YSYEKL. The CDR3 runs to 20 residues. CDR3 amino acids: CASSQVVILVTVPRSYGYTF. CDR3 nucleotides: TGCGCCAGCAGCCAAGTAGTTATCCTGGTGACAGTGCCGCGGTCGTATGGCTACACCTTC.

The V and J genes are TRBV5-1 and TRBJ2-1, with D possibly TRBD1 on 6 matching bases. V lost 0 bases to trimming and J lost 8 bases, with 12 bases between them. The CDR3 extends over 14 amino acids. Per germline, CDR1 SGHRS and CDR2 YFSETQ. The CDR3 spells CASSLGQVLDEQFF. The CDR3, as DNA: TGCGCCAGCAGCTTGGGACAGGTACTCGATGAGCAGTTCTTC.

This chain links TRBV5-1 with TRBJ2-3; 10 nucleotides agree with TRBD2. CDR1 and CDR2 from the germline V gene are SGHRS and YFSETQ. V dropped 4 bases and J dropped 0; count of bases not matched to a gene: 5. The CDR3 totals 16 residues. The CDR3: CASSRWTSGSTDTQYF. The CDR3 nucleotides read TGCGCCAGCAGCAGATGGACTAGCGGTAGCACAGATACGCAGTATTTT. The whole variable domain, remainder taken from reference TRBV5-1 and TRBJ2-3, is KAGVTQTPRYLIKTRGQQVTLSCSPISGHRSVSWYQQTPGQGLQFLFEYFSETQRNKGNFPGRFSGRQFSNSRSEMNVSTLELGDSALYLCASSRWTSGSTDTQYFGPGTRLTVL.

Only one count was recorded for this clone. V gene TRBV30 combines with J gene TRBJ1-3; D is undetermined. Germline V gives CDR1 GTSNPN, CDR2 SVGIG (reference sequence). Between the trimmed V and J ends, which lost 4 bases and 2 bases, there was a span of 12 bases. The CDR3 has 14 amino acids. The chain's CDR3 is CAWKRVGTGNTIYF. CDR3 in DNA: TGTGCCTGGAAACGGGTAGGAACTGGAAACACCATATATTTT.

V usage is TRBV30 and J usage is TRBJ1-1; D gene ambiguous. CDR1 GTSNPN and CDR2 SVGIG come from the germline V gene (reference sequence). V was pared by 2 bases and J by 2 bases, with 9 bases between. This CDR3 has 13 residues. For the CDR3, the DNA is TGTGCCTGGAGTTTTCAGCGTAACACTGAAGCTTTCTTT. This encodes CAWSFQRNTEAFF. The complete variable domain, with remaining parts taken from reference TRBV30 and TRBJ1-1, reads SQTIHQWPATLVQPVGSPLSLECTVEGTSNPNLYWYRQAAGRGLQLLFYSVGIGQISSEVPQNLSASRPQDRQFILSSKKLLLSDSGFYLCAWSFQRNTEAFFGQGTRLTVV.

The table lists this clone with a few counts. V is TRBV6-5 and J is TRBJ1-5; TRBD1 is a possible D gene (6 bases). Deletions cut 5 bases from V and 4 bases from J, with 12 bases between. The CDR3 runs 14 residues. Germline lookup yields CDR1 MNHEY and CDR2 SVGAGI. The CDR3 bases are TGTGCCAGCAGTATTACAGGGATGAATCAGCCCCAGCATTTT. The encoded protein is CASSITGMNQPQHF.

The chain links TRBV2 to TRBJ1-2; 9 nucleotides line up with TRBD1. The J segment lost 3 bases and the V segment lost 5 bases, leaving 1 base of the junction unmatched. The CDR3 has 13 amino acids. Germline CDR1 SNHLY, CDR2 FYNNEI. CDR3 coding DNA: TGTGCCAGCAGTACAGGGGGCGACTATGGCTACACCTTC. This encodes CASSTGGDYGYTF.